This T cell receptor (beta chain) is from a study of shared clonotypes between healthy human individuals. Findings of the study overall: It was observed that 5% to 6% of naive CD4 clonotypes were shared across several donors. Memory subsets generally showed smaller estimated richness than naive subsets did.

Comment on this clone: Its antigen remains unidentified. Additional DNA sequences in this sample encode the identical CDR3.

The CDR3 length is 16 residues. Trimming at V came to 3 bases and at J to 2 bases, leaving 6 bases not matched to a gene. The germline V gene has CDR1 SGHAT and CDR2 FQNNGV. TCRdb keeps only in-frame clones here, not all; method: immunoSEQ multiplex PCR. The profile covers over a million clones, with about three quarters appearing a single time and 1.4% taken by the ten largest. The origin of this receptor is a man younger than 30 in good health. The V and J genes are TRBV11-2 and TRBJ2-3, with 9 nucleotides matching TRBD2. Input material: memory CD4+ T cells sorted from blood. Subset denoted: CD45RA-negative fraction. CDR3 DNA: TGTGCCAGCAGCTTCTTAGCGGGGGCCACCACAGATACGCAGTATTTT. Residues: CASSFLAGATTDTQYF.